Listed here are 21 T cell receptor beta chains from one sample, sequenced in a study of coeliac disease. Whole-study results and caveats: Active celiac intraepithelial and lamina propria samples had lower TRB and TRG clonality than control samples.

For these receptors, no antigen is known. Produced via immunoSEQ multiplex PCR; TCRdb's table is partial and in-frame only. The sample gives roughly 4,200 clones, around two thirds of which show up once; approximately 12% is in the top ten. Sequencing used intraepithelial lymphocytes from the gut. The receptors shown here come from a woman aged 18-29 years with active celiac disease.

DNA for the CDR3: TGTGCCAGCAGCGACCGGGACAGCTACGAGCAGTACTTC. The encoded protein is CASSDRDSYEQYF. V is TRBV6-5 and J is TRBJ2-7; TRBD1 aligns across 7 bases. The CDR3 length is 13 residues. Germline V gene lookup returns CDR1 MNHEY and CDR2 SVGAGI. V lost 6 bases and J lost 3; bases outside the gene matches: 5.

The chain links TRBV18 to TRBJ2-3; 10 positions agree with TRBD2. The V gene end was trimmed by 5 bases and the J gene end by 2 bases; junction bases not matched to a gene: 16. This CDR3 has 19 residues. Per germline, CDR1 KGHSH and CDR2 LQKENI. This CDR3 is CASSVTPGSLAGDTDTQYF. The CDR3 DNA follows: TGTGCCAGCTCAGTTACCCCCGGGAGTCTAGCGGGGGACACAGATACGCAGTATTTT. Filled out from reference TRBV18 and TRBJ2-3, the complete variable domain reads NAGVMQNPRHLVRRRGQEARLRCSPMKGHSHVYWYRQLPEEGLKFMVYLQKENIIDESGMPKERFSAEFPKEGPSILRIQQVVRGDSAAYFCASSVTPGSLAGDTDTQYFGPGTRLTVL.

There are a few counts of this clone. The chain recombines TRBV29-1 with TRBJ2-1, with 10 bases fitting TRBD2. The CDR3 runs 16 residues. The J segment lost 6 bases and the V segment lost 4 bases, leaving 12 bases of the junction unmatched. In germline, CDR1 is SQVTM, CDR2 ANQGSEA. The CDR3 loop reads CSVAPYLAGESNEQFF. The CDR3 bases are TGCAGCGTTGCCCCCTATCTAGCGGGAGAAAGCAATGAGCAGTTCTTC.

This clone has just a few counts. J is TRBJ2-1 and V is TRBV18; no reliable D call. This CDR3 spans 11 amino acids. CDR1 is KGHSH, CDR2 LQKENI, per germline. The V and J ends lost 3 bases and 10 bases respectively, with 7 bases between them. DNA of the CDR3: TGTGCCAGCTCACCGGTTGCGGAGCAGTTCTTC. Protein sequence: CASSPVAEQFF.

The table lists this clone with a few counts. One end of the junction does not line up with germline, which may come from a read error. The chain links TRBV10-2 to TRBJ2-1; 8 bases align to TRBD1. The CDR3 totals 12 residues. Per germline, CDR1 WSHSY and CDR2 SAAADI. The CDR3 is CASSPDRAPPLF. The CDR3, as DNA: TGCGCCAGCAGTCCGGACAGGGCCCCCCCGCTCTTC.

CDR3 nucleotide sequence: TGTGCCAGCAGTGGATCCCGGGGAAACACCATATATTTT. Residues: CASSGSRGNTIYF. The rearrangement joins TRBV6-1 to TRBJ1-3, with unresolved D. Germline-derived CDR1 and CDR2 are MNHNS and SASEGT. Trimming cost V 4 bases and J 4 bases, with 8 bases left between them. This CDR3 comprises 13 residues.

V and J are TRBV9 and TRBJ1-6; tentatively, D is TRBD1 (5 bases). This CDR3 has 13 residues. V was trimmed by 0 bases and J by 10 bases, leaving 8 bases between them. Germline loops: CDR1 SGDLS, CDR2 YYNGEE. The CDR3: CASSVDGGSPLHF. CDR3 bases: TGTGCCAGCAGCGTAGATGGGGGGTCACCCCTCCACTTT.

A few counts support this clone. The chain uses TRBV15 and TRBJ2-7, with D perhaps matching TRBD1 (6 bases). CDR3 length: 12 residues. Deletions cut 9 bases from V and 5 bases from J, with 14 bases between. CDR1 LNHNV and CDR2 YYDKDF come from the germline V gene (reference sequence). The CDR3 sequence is CATGEQGNEQYF. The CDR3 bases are TGTGCCACTGGAGAACAGGGAAACGAGCAGTACTTC.

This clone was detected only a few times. The CDR3 DNA reads TGTGCCAGCAGCCAGGACAGGGGGTACGAGCAGTACTTC. This codes for CASSQDRGYEQYF. The V gene is TRBV5-3, the J gene TRBJ2-7; TRBD1 matches 10 bases. TRBV5-3 is recorded as an ORF, its role being uncertain. The CDR3 covers 13 residues. With 8 bases clipped from V and 4 bases from J, the junction kept 6 bases outside the gene matches.

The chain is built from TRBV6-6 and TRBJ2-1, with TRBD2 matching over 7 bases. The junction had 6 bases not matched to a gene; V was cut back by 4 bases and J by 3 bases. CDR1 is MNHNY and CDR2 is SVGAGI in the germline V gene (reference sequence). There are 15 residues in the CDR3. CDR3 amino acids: CASSLREPLYNEQFF. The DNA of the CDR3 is TGTGCCAGCAGTTTGCGGGAGCCTCTCTACAATGAGCAGTTCTTC.

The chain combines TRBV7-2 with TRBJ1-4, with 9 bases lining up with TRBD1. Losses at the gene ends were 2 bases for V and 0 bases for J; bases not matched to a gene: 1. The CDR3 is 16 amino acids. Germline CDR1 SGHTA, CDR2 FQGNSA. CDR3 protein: CASSLRTGATNEKLFF. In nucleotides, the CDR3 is TGTGCCAGCAGCTTACGGACAGGGGCAACTAATGAAAAACTGTTTTTT.

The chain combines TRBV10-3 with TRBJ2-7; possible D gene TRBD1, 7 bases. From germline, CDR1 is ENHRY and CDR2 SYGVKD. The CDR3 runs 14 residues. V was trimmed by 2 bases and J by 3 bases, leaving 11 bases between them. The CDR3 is CAISEGQGGYEQYF. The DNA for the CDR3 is TGTGCCATCAGTGAGGGGCAGGGGGGCTACGAGCAGTACTTC.

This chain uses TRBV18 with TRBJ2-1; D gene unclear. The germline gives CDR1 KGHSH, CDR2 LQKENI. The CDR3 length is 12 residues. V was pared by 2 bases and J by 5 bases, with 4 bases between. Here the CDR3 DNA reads TGTGCCAGCTCACCATCAAACAATGAGCAGTTCTTC. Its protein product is CASSPSNNEQFF.

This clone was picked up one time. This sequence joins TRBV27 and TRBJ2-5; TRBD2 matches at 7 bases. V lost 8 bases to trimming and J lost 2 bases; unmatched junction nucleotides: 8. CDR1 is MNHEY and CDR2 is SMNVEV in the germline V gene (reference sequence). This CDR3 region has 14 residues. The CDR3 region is CASRKSSGQETQYF. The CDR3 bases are TGTGCCAGCCGAAAGTCTAGCGGACAAGAGACCCAGTACTTC.

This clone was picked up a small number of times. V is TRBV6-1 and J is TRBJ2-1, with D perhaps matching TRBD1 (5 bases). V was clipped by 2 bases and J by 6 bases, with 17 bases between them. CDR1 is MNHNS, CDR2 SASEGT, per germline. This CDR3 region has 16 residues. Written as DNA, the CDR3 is TGTGCCAGCAGTGAACTGGCAGGGCCCTTCGGCAATGAGCAGTTCTTC. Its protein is CASSELAGPFGNEQFF.

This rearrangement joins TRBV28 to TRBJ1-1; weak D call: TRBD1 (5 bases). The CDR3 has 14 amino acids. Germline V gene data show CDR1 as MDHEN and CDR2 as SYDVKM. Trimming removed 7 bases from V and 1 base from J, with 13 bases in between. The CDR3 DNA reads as TGTGCCAGCAAGATGGGGCCCCCGAACACTGAAGCTTTCTTT. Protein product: CASKMGPPNTEAFF.

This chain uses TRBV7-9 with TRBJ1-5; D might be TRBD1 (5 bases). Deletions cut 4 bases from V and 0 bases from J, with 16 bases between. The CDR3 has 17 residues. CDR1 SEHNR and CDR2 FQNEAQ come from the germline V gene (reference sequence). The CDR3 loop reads CASSYAWGENSNQPQHF. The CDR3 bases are TGTGCCAGCAGCTATGCATGGGGGGAAAATAGCAATCAGCCCCAGCATTTT.

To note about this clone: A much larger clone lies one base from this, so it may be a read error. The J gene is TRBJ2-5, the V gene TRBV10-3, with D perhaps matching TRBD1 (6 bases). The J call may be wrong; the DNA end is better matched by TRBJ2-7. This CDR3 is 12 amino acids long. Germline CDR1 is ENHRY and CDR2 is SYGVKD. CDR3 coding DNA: TGTGCCATCGGCGAAGGGGGCTACGAGCAGTACTTC. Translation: CAIGEGGYEQYF.

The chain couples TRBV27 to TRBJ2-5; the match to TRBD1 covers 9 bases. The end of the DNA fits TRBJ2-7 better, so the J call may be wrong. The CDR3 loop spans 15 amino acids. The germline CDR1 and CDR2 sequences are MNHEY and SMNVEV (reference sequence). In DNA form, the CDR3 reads TGTGCCAGCAGGGTGGGGGGACAGGGAGCGTACGAGCAGTACTTC. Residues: CASRVGGQGAYEQYF.

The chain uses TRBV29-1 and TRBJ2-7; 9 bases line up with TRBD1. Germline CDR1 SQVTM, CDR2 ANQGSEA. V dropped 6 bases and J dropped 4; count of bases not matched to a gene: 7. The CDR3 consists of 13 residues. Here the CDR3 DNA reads TGCAGCGTAGACCCGGGACAGGGATACGAGCAGTACTTC. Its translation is CSVDPGQGYEQYF.

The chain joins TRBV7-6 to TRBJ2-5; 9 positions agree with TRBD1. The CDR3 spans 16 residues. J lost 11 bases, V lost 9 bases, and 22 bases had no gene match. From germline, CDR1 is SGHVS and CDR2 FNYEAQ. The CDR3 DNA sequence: TGTGCCAGTCGTCCCACCCAGGGACAGGGTGTATGGGAGCAGTACTTC. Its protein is CASRPTQGQGVWEQYF.